This TCR beta chain emerged from a study of Graves' ophthalmopathy and Graves' hyperthyroidism. Overall study findings and caveats: The model predicted progression of ophthalmopathy with a sensitivity of roughly 69%, and its specificity was about 76%. Blood also contained most of the expanded thyroid clonotypes above 0.001 frequency.

Germline V CDR1 and CDR2: WSHSY, SAAADI. J gave up 5 bases and V 7 bases, and 7 bases lay outside the gene matches. The CDR3 loop spans 14 amino acids. Comment on this clonotype: The antigen remains undetermined.

TCR beta CDR3 regions were amplified from RNA transcripts. The library came from an HTBI-primed first-round RT-PCR and a second-round multiplex PCR. MiXCR was run by TCRdb on the multiplex PCR reads, yielding one entry per CDR3 protein. The sample has a few hundred thousand distinct CDR3 sequences; approximately 17% are singletons. The evidence that diagnosis relied on was clinical symptoms, serum thyroxine, TRAb, thyroid ultrasound and orbital computed tomography. What was sequenced was peripheral blood. The receptor was derived from an adult woman with stable Graves' hyperthyroidism. The V and J genes are TRBV10-2 and TRBJ1-1, with 10 bases fitting TRBD1. The CDR3 coding sequence is TGCGCCAGCAAGACAGGGGGCTCGGGAACTGAAGCTTTCTTT. Translating gives CASKTGGSGTEAFF.